The clone carrying this T cell receptor beta chain has just a few counts. The target antigen is unknown. Amplification targeted the TCR beta CDR3 regions, with RNA transcripts as the source material. An initial RT-PCR round employing HTBI primers preceded a second-round multiplex PCR. MiXCR was run by TCRdb on the multiplex PCR reads, yielding one entry per CDR3 protein. The sample includes around 520,000 distinct CDR3 sequences, about two fifths of them seen just once. This sample was taken from a study of Graves' ophthalmopathy and Graves' hyperthyroidism. V was cut by 0 bases and J by 4 bases, with 12 bases left in between. Germline V gene lookup returns CDR1 MGHRA and CDR2 YSYEKL. The CDR3 is 16 residues long. Findings of the study overall: Most thyroid clonotypes with frequency above 0.001 were detected in blood too. Built on 13 signatures, a model told ophthalmopathy apart from stable hyperthyroidism with about 91% sensitivity and roughly 80% specificity.

The rearrangement uses TRBV4-1 and TRBJ2-2; D possibly corresponds to TRBD1 (5 bases). The origin of this receptor is an adult man with Graves' hyperthyroidism. Specimen: peripheral blood or thyroid tissue (not recorded which). DNA of the CDR3: TGCGCCAGCAGCCAAGAAAGGGGTAGAGCCACCGGGGAGCTGTTTTTT. The encoded protein is CASSQERGRATGELFF.